Sequencing of this TCR beta chain was carried out in a study of T cells in Graves' hyperthyroidism and ophthalmopathy (dated by TCRdb to the late 2010s). In the study overall: Peripheral blood was sampled at the time of initial diagnosis, prior to any treatment. To identify TCR V-J signatures that set the groups apart, the researchers used a discovery cohort of 95 to 100 patients, made up of roughly 45 with Graves' ophthalmopathy and 57 with stable Graves' hyperthyroidism. Prospective prediction of ophthalmopathy was tested in an independent validation cohort of approximately 19 hyperthyroidism patients and 17 patients who later progressed to ophthalmopathy. The roughly 99 discovery patients were divided at random into training and test sets in a 7:3 ratio. The study also compared thyroid tissue and blood T-cell repertoires from 6 or 7 Graves' hyperthyroidism patients. After sampling, hyperthyroidism patients received methimazole starting at 30 mg daily, and ophthalmopathy patients received high-dose intravenous methylprednisolone. TCR Vbeta CDR3 sequencing of 120 to 150 peripheral blood samples (roughly 43 ophthalmopathy, 75 to 85 hyperthyroidism and approximately 17 progressor patients) is reported in the paper. Summary of the overall study and its limitations: Ophthalmopathy was separated from stable hyperthyroidism by a 13 V-J signature model, with around 88% sensitivity and roughly 81% specificity obtained in cross-validation and 80%/75% obtained in testing. During validation, the model predicted progression to ophthalmopathy a median of about 6.3 months ahead of onset, with around 71% sensitivity and roughly 72% specificity. Most expanded thyroid clonotypes (frequency above 0.001) were also detected in blood, suggesting blood repertoires may reflect thyroid immune responses. No statistical method was used to fix the sample size in advance, and group allocation was not hidden from the investigators.

Amplification of TCR beta CDR3 regions was carried out from RNA transcripts. The TCR CDR3 was subjected to a first round of RT-PCR using the HTBI primer set and the Qiagen OneStep RT-PCR kit. Libraries were constructed in a second round of multiplex PCR, after which size selection and purification were carried out. Paired-end sequencing of the libraries was performed with 100 bp reads on an Illumina HiSeq2000. The authors processed their data as follows. SOAPnuke was used to process the raw data, throwing out any read that contained adapters or uncalled bases, had a mean Phred below 15, or lacked an exact constant-primer or identifier match. COPE v1.2.5 was used to merge the high-quality paired reads, and each unique nucleotide sequence was defined as a clonotype. MiTCR v1.1 was used to align clonotypes to the IMGT TRBV, TRBD and TRBJ reference segments. Only V-J combinations with frequency above 0.0001, covering 99% to 99.2% of repertoires, were analysed. The TCS score was defined as the ratio of F50 (clonal expansion) to E x V (chaos), calculated using BLOSUM62-based TCRdist between CDR3 peptides within each V-J. Welch's t-statistics and random forest reduced several hundred V-J features to about 13, which were used in a naive Bayes classifier (R e1071). TCRdb cleaned the public reads at Q25 with fastp, built clones with MiXCR and kept in-frame beta chains. Rows merge per CDR3 protein into single entries with the most common DNA and genes. Clone size and V and J calls follow TCRdb, not the original study. This sample gives hundreds of thousands of distinct CDR3 sequences in total; roughly 14% of them show up just once. The ten top clones hold 13% of the sample.

As encoded in the germline V gene (reference sequence), CDR1 is MNHEY while CDR2 is SMNVEV. Its CDR3 holds 16 amino acids, cysteine through phenylalanine. Kept here is only the CDR3 DNA, which spans 48 bases and is read in frame from base 1. For this chain, trimming is 5 bases at the V end and 4 bases at the J end, and the number of junction bases without a gene match is 7. Ophthalmopathy patients had moderately to severely active disease, Clinical Activity Score of at least 3, NOSPECS grade of at least 4, and duration under 3 months. Any patient with an uncontrolled infection, another autoimmune disease, pregnancy or lactation was excluded. Diagnoses were established on the basis of clinical symptoms, serum thyroxine and TRAb, thyroid ultrasound, and orbital computed tomography. PBMCs were isolated from about 9.2 ml of fresh peripheral blood by Ficoll-Paque density gradient centrifugation. Total RNA was extracted with Trizol reagent, and quality was checked on an Agilent 2100 Bioanalyzer.

This clonotype has only a few counts. The specificity of this receptor is unknown. Base-call qualities are not available, and no considerably larger clone is one nucleotide away. The specimen was blood. The sequence links TRBV27 to TRBJ2-6, and TRBD1 aligns with 8 junction nucleotides. The TCR sequence derives from a man aged 18 to 30 with Graves' ophthalmopathy. The CDR3 here reads CASSTYRGTGANVLTF. The bases read TGTGCCAGCAGTACTTACAGGGGGACCGGGGCCAACGTCCTGACTTTC.